This T cell receptor beta chain was found in a study of PD-1 blockade in classical Hodgkin lymphoma. Study findings and constraints: By C4D1, diversity of CD4+ TCRs had risen significantly, whereas that of CD8+ TCRs had not.

Germline trimming cut 2 bases from V and 5 bases from J; bases unmatched to any gene: 11. CDR1 is MRHNA, CDR2 SNTAGT, per germline. There are 18 residues in the CDR3. This clone showed up just once. The antigen remains unidentified. Using immunoSEQ multiplex PCR, the repertoire was profiled, and TCRdb retains in-frame clones only, with some absent. This table holds approximately 6,300 clones, approximately 70% found once. Time point indicated: cycle 4 day 1 (C4D1), after five to seven weeks of nivolumab. There was relapse after autologous stem cell transplantation in every patient, and there was variation in brentuximab vedotin exposure. Magnetic negative selection of thawed PBMCs yielded the CD8+ T cells.

The sequence derives from a human donor with classical Hodgkin lymphoma. The source material was CD8+ T cells from blood, sampled before the fourth cycle of nivolumab. The chain recombines TRBV6-4 with TRBJ2-3; 12 nucleotides line up with TRBD2. The CDR3 region has the DNA TGTGCCAGCAGTGACCTTTCCCGAAGACTAGCGGGAGTAGATACGCAGTATTTT. Translation gives CASSDLSRRLAGVDTQYF.